One and the same sample provided the 19 T cell receptor beta chains below, sequenced in a study of T cell repertoires in cytomegalovirus infection. Their specific antigens are unknown. MiXCR, applied by TCRdb to the reads, yields one record per CDR3 protein. The repertoire holds about 470,000 distinct CDR3 sequences, with 40% to 50% as singletons. Sample: cultured PBMCs, taken from culture after CMV antigen stimulation. Receptors originate from a human donor in good health (CMV status not recorded). Some clones in this sample may be carry-over from other donors' samples.

This clonotype was detected a few times. The V call is TRBV12-3 or TRBV12-4, the J call TRBJ1-2; D is uncertain. This CDR3 has 11 residues. V lost 4 bases, J lost 5 bases, and 5 bases lay in between. CDR3 coding DNA: TGTGCCAGCAGTTCGACGTATGGCTACACCTTC. Its translation: CASSSTYGYTF.

This rearrangement joins TRBV20-1 to TRBJ1-2; TRBD1 matches 9 bases. V dropped 3 bases and J dropped 1; count of bases not matched to a gene: 9. The germline gives CDR1 DFQATT, CDR2 SNEGSKA (reference sequence). The CDR3 has 16 residues. The CDR3 loop is CSARWNRGPGNYGYTF. The CDR3 coding sequence is TGCAGTGCTAGGTGGAACAGGGGGCCCGGTAACTATGGCTACACCTTC.

The chain combines TRBV7-2 with TRBJ2-1; TRBD2 agrees at 8 bases. The germline V gene encodes CDR1 SGHTA and CDR2 FQGNSA. V trimming: 2 bases; J trimming: 8 bases; junction bases outside the gene matches: 11. The CDR3 loop spans 16 amino acids. CDR3 residues: CASSLSGLAAGDEQFF. CDR3 sequence (DNA): TGTGCCAGCAGCTTATCTGGACTAGCAGCGGGGGATGAGCAGTTCTTC.

The chain joins TRBV5-6 to TRBJ1-1, with TRBD1 matching 11 bases. This CDR3 is 16 amino acids long. Germline values: CDR1 SGHDT, CDR2 YYEEEE. The V gene end was trimmed by 3 bases and the J gene end by 5 bases; junction bases not matched to a gene: 9. For the CDR3, the DNA is TGTGCCAGCAGCTCAGGACAGGGGGCCTCAAGAACTGAAGCTTTCTTT. Encoded protein: CASSSGQGASRTEAFF.

The rearrangement joins TRBV10-3 to TRBJ2-3; TRBD1 agrees at 11 bases. V lost 7 bases, J lost 3 bases, and 9 bases stayed unmatched. Germline CDR1 and CDR2: ENHRY and SYGVKD. This CDR3 spans 16 amino acids. This CDR3 reads CAITSARDRGTDTQYF. CDR3 DNA sequence: TGTGCCATCACCTCCGCCAGGGACAGGGGGACAGATACGCAGTATTTT.

CDR3 protein: CASVLTGEDTQYF. The CDR3 DNA sequence: TGTGCCAGCGTACTCACGGGAGAGGATACGCAGTATTTT. The chain employs TRBV2 and TRBJ2-3; weak D call: TRBD2 (6 bases). CDR1 is SNHLY, CDR2 FYNNEI, per germline. The CDR3 contains 13 residues. V was shortened by 8 bases and J by 6 bases, with 15 bases between the two germline ends.

The rearrangement uses TRBV6-1 and TRBJ2-7, with D perhaps matching TRBD2 (6 bases). Germline V gene data show CDR1 as MNHNS and CDR2 as SASEGT. Trimming removed 11 bases at V and 1 base at J, with 15 bases between. The CDR3 has 13 residues. The CDR3: CAARDFRSYEQYF. CDR3 bases: TGTGCCGCTAGGGACTTCAGGTCCTACGAGCAGTACTTC.

This chain connects TRBV10-3 to TRBJ2-7; D is perhaps TRBD1 (6 bases). This CDR3 comprises 14 residues. CDR1 ENHRY and CDR2 SYGVKD come from the germline V gene. The V end lost 7 bases, the J end lost 7 bases, and 20 bases lay between the germline ends. In DNA form, the CDR3 reads TGTGCCATCACTACGGGGTGGGGGCGAGAAGAGCAGTACTTC. It translates to CAITTGWGREEQYF.

This clonotype was detected a few times. This chain connects TRBV7-9 to TRBJ2-3; D call uncertain. Germline CDR1 is SEHNR and CDR2 is FQNEAQ (reference sequence). The V end was cut by 6 bases, the J end by 7 bases, with 11 bases between. The CDR3 totals 12 residues. The chain's CDR3 is CASSPFLHTQYF. In DNA, the CDR3 is TGTGCCAGCAGTCCCTTTCTGCATACGCAGTATTTT.

This chain connects TRBV6-4 to TRBJ1-6; maybe TRBD1 (5 bases). The CDR3 is 14 amino acids. Trimming took 6 bases from V and 10 from J, leaving 16 bases between them. The germline V gene encodes CDR1 MRHNA and CDR2 SNTAGT. CDR3 DNA: TGTGCCAGCAGGCGTGTGGTTGGGGGATCACCCCTCCACTTT. It specifies CASRRVVGGSPLHF.

DNA for the CDR3: TGTGCCAGCAGTCCCCTCGGGGTAGCAGGGACTTCCATATATTTT. Translating gives CASSPLGVAGTSIYF. The chain recombines TRBV28 with TRBJ1-3, with D perhaps matching TRBD1 (5 bases). The length of the CDR3 is 15 residues. V lost 5 bases and J 11 bases, leaving 22 bases between the germline ends. CDR1 and CDR2 from the germline V gene are MDHEN and SYDVKM.

This clonotype appeared a few times. The J gene is TRBJ2-7, the V gene TRBV20-1; the match to TRBD1 covers 7 bases. Germline V lookup: CDR1 DFQATT, CDR2 SNEGSKA (reference sequence). The CDR3 totals 14 residues. V shed 3 bases and J 7 bases; nucleotides not matched to a gene: 12. CDR3 nucleotides: TGCAGTGCTAGGGGAACAGGGGCCTTCGTGGAGCAGTACTTC. Protein sequence: CSARGTGAFVEQYF.

The chain has TRBV20-1 and TRBJ2-3; TRBD2 agrees at 13 bases. The germline gives CDR1 DFQATT, CDR2 SNEGSKA (reference sequence). The CDR3 covers 17 residues. The V gene end was trimmed by 5 bases and the J gene end by 0 bases; junction bases not matched to a gene: 8. The DNA for the CDR3 is TGCAGTGCTCCCACTAGCGGGAGGGCCGGAAGCACAGATACGCAGTATTTT. Amino acid sequence: CSAPTSGRAGSTDTQYF.

The J gene is TRBJ1-5, the V gene TRBV5-5; tentatively, D is TRBD1 (5 bases). Germline values: CDR1 SGHKS, CDR2 YYEKEE (reference sequence). Trimming removed 4 bases at V and 9 bases at J, with 20 bases between. The CDR3 length is 15 residues. The CDR3 DNA reads TGTGCCAGCAGCCCCCGAGGGGTTGGCCATTGGCCCCAGCATTTT. Translated: CASSPRGVGHWPQHF.

The chain couples TRBV19 to TRBJ1-3, with 7 bases aligning to TRBD1. Trimming took 5 bases from V and 4 from J; bases not matched to a gene: 5. CDR1 and CDR2 (germline): LNHDA, SQIVND (reference sequence). The CDR3 length is 14 residues. The CDR3 protein is CASSGQVDGNTIYF. For the CDR3, the DNA is TGTGCCAGTAGTGGACAGGTGGACGGAAACACCATATATTTT. Together with reference TRBV19 and TRBJ1-3, the CDR3 gives the full variable domain: DGGITQSPKYLFRKEGQNVTLSCEQNLNHDAMYWYRQDPGQGLRLIYYSQIVNDFQKGDIAEGYSVSREKKESFPLTVTSAQKNPTAFYLCASSGQVDGNTIYFGEGSWLTVV.

The chain combines TRBV7-2 with TRBJ1-1, with D possibly matching TRBD1 (6 bases). Germline V gene data show CDR1 as SGHTA and CDR2 as FQGNSA. Trimming stripped 5 bases from V and 5 bases from J, with 15 bases between. The CDR3 covers 14 residues. The CDR3 DNA reads TGTGCCAGCAGCCGGGGGGGGGGGCTTACTGAAGCTTTCTTT. Translated, it gives CASSRGGGLTEAFF.

This clonotype was observed a handful of times. The rearrangement links TRBV6-1 to TRBJ2-7; no reliable D call. The CDR3 sequence is 14 residues long. Germline lookup yields CDR1 MNHNS and CDR2 SASEGT. Trimming cost V 4 bases and J 0 bases, with 10 bases left between them. The chain's CDR3 is CASSVNSVSYEQYF. The CDR3 bases are TGTGCCAGCAGTGTGAATAGTGTCTCCTACGAGCAGTACTTC.

This sequence joins TRBV7-6 and TRBJ2-5; a weak D match, TRBD1 (6 bases). Germline CDR1 is SGHVS and CDR2 is FNYEAQ. This CDR3 comprises 15 residues. Between the trimmed V and J ends, which lost 3 bases and 4 bases, there was a span of 15 bases. CDR3 in amino acids: CASSFQGGFRETQYF. In nucleotides, the CDR3 is TGTGCCAGCAGCTTCCAAGGGGGATTTCGAGAGACCCAGTACTTC.

The CDR3 DNA is TGTGCCAGTAGTATACCGGCCGCAGGGGCGACGAACACTGAAGCTTTCTTT. This codes for CASSIPAAGATNTEAFF. V usage is TRBV19 and J usage is TRBJ1-1; D is perhaps TRBD1 (6 bases). V was cut by 2 bases and J by 1 base, with 17 bases left in between. This CDR3 comprises 17 residues. Germline V gene lookup returns CDR1 LNHDA and CDR2 SQIVND (reference sequence). Full variable domain (remainder filled in from reference TRBV19 and TRBJ1-1): DGGITQSPKYLFRKEGQNVTLSCEQNLNHDAMYWYRQDPGQGLRLIYYSQIVNDFQKGDIAEGYSVSREKKESFPLTVTSAQKNPTAFYLCASSIPAAGATNTEAFFGQGTRLTVV.